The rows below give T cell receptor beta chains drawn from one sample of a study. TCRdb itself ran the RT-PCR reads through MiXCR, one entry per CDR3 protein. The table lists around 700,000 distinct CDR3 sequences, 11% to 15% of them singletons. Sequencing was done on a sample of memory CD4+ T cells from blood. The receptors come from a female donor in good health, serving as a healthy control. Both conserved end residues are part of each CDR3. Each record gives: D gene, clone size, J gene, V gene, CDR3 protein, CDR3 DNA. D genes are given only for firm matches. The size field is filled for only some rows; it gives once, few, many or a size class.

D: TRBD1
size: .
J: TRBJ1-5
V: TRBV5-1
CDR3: CASSSGVGQGGQPQHF
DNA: TGCGCCAGCAGCTCCGGGGTCGGACAGGGGGGTCAGCCCCAGCATTTT

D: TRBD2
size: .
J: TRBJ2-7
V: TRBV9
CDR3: CASSVGAGVGYEQYF
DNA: TGTGCCAGCAGCGTAGGTGCGGGGGTTGGCTACGAGCAGTACTTC

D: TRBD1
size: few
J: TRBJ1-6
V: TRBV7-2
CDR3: CASSLAGTGNSPLHF
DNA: TGTGCCAGCAGCTTAGCCGGGACAGGGAATTCACCCCTCCACTTT

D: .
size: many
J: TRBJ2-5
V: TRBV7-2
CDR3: CASSLMRRRETQYF
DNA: TGTGCCAGCAGCTTAATGCGACGGCGGGAGACCCAGTACTTC

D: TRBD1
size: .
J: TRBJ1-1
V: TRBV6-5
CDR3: CASSILQGRAFF
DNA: TGTGCCAGCAGTATCCTACAGGGGAGAGCTTTCTTT

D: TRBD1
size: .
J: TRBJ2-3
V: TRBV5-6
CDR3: CASTQLGQRTDTQYF
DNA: TGTGCCAGTACCCAGCTGGGACAGCGCACAGATACGCAGTATTTT

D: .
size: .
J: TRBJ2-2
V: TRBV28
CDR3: CASSVPGTQNTGELFF
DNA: TGTGCCAGCAGTGTACCCGGGACCCAGAACACCGGGGAGCTGTTTTTT

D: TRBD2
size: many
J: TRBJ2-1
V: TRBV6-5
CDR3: CASSPLLAGGSFDEQFF
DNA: TGTGCCAGCAGTCCCCTATTAGCGGGAGGATCTTTCGATGAGCAGTTCTTC

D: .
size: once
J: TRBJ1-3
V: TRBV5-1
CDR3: CASSSQGPGAGNTIYF
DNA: TGCGCCAGCAGCTCCCAGGGGCCAGGGGCTGGAAACACCATATATTTT

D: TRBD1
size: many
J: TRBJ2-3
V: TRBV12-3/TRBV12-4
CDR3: CASSWTGGTDTQYF
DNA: TGTGCCAGCAGTTGGACAGGGGGCACAGATACGCAGTATTTT

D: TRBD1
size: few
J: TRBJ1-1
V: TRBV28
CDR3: CASSLVTGDGAFF
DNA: TGTGCCAGCAGTTTAGTGACAGGGGACGGAGCTTTCTTT

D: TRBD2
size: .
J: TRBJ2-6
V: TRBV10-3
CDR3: CAISGPSGYSGANVLTF
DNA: TGTGCCATCAGTGGTCCTAGCGGGTACTCTGGGGCCAACGTCCTGACTTTC

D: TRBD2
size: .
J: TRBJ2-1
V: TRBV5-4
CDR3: CASGSTARDLAGFHNEQFF
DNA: TGTGCCAGCGGCTCGACGGCTAGGGACTTAGCGGGGTTTCACAATGAGCAGTTCTTC

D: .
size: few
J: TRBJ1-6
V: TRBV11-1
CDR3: CASSFGDGNSPLHF
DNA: TGTGCCAGCAGCTTTGGGGACGGGAATTCACCCCTCCACTTT

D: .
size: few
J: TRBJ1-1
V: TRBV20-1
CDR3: CSAPPGSRTEAFF
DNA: TGCAGTGCCCCCCCGGGGAGTCGGACTGAAGCTTTCTTT

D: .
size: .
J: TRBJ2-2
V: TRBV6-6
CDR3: CASSLRTENTGELFF
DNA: TGTGCCAGCAGTTTAAGGACAGAAAACACCGGGGAGCTGTTTTTT

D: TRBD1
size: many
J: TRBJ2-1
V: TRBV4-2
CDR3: CASSRSWTGDYNEQFF
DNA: TGTGCCAGCAGCCGATCATGGACAGGGGACTACAATGAGCAGTTCTTC

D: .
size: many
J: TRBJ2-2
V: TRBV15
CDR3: CATSRPLEPGELFF
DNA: TGTGCCACCAGCAGACCATTAGAGCCCGGGGAGCTGTTTTTT

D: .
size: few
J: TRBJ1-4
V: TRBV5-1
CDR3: CASSFGRGYEKLFF
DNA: TGCGCCAGCAGCTTTGGCAGAGGTTATGAAAAACTGTTTTTT

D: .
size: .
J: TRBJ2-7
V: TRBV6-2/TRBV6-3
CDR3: CASQAGFTGEQYF
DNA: TGTGCCAGCCAGGCGGGCTTTACGGGGGAGCAGTACTTC

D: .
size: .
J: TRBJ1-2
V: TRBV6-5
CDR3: CASSPEGGIYGYTF
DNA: TGTGCCAGCAGCCCTGAGGGGGGTATCTATGGCTACACCTTC

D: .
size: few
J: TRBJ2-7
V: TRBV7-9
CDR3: CASSLVGAREQYF
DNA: TGTGCCAGCAGCTTAGTCGGGGCGCGGGAGCAGTACTTC

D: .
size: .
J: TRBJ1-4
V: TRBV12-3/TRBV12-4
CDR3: CASSHHDVNEKLFF
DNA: TGTGCCAGCAGCCATCATGACGTGAATGAAAAACTGTTTTTT

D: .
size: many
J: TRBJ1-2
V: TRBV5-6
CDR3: CASSLTGGYTF
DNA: TGTGCCAGCAGTCTGACTGGTGGCTACACCTTC

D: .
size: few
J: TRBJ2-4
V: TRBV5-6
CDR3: CASSLGLVKNIQYF
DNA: TGTGCCAGCAGCTTGGGACTTGTCAAAAACATTCAGTACTTC

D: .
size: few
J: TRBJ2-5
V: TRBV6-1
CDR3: CASRHAFSPQETQYF
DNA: TGTGCCAGCAGACACGCCTTTAGCCCCCAAGAGACCCAGTACTTC

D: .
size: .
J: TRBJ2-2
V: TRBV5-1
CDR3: CASSLEGVGNTGELFF
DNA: TGCGCCAGCAGCTTGGAAGGAGTGGGAAACACCGGGGAGCTGTTTTTT

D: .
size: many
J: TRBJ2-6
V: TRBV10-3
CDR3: CAISDPVSRGSGANVLTF
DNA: TGTGCCATCAGTGACCCCGTTTCTAGGGGCTCTGGGGCCAACGTCCTGACTTTC

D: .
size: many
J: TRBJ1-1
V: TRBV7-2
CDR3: CASSPGAVFMNTEAFF
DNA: TGTGCCAGCAGCCCCGGGGCGGTCTTCATGAACACTGAAGCTTTCTTT

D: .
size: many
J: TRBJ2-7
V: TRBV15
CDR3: CATSRDRGEQYF
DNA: TGTGCCACCAGCAGAGACAGGGGCGAGCAGTACTTC

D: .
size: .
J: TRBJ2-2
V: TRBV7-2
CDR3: CASSLPLALVGELFF
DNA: TGTGCCAGCAGCTTACCCCTAGCGCTGGTGGGGGAGCTGTTTTTT

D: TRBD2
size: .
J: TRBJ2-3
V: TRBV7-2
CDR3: CASSPGLAGANTDTQYF
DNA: TGTGCCAGCAGCCCCGGACTAGCGGGGGCCAACACAGATACGCAGTATTTT

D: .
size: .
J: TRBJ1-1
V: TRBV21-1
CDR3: CASSTWFTVVNTEAFF
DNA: TGTGCCAGCAGCACATGGTTTACGGTGGTAAACACTGAAGCTTTCTTT

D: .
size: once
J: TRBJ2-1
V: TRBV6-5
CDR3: CASSALQGASYNEKFF
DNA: TGTGCCAGCAGTGCTTTACAGGGTGCCTCCTACAATGAGAAGTTCTTC

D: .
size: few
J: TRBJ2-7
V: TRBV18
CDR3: CASSPEVRAAYEQYF
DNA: TGTGCCAGCTCACCAGAGGTGCGGGCGGCCTACGAGCAGTACTTC